Listed below are T cell receptor beta chains from one sample, sequenced in a study of T cell responses to AZD1222 COVID-19 vaccine. This table comes from immunoSEQ multiplex PCR, and its TCRdb copy is limited to in-frame clones, with some not included. The sample carries approximately 110,000 clones, approximately 86% recorded once. Sequencing was performed on peripheral blood, taken on day 0 of AZD1222 vaccination. The source is an adult in good health. CDR3s leave out the opening cysteine and the closing phenylalanine or tryptophan. D genes are given only for firm matches.

TRBD2 TRBV28 ASKAGGRSDTQY
- TRBV7-8 ASSLAISVNTGGTEAF
TRBD1 TRBV9 ASSGQGAYT
- TRBV3-1/TRBV3-2 ASSQEGSGGYT
- TRBV7-2 ASSLTYSNSPLH
TRBD2 TRBV27 ASRALAARETQY
TRBD1 TRBV3-1/TRBV3-2 ASSHDREYTEAF
- TRBV15 ATSRVPGRGSNEQF
TRBD2 TRBV19 ASSITERGTDTQY
TRBD1 TRBV10-3 ATSTPGQGRTEAF
TRBD1 TRBV7-2 ASSLAGQGGNEQY
- TRBV28 ASSLQGNTEAF
- TRBV27 ASSSRESDTQY
TRBD1 TRBV5-5 ASRPGTGGPSTDTQY
TRBD1 TRBV2 ASGKGGPGEKLF
- TRBV7-2 ASSYPGRGYGYT
TRBD1 TRBV19 ASSRNRGLQGARNEQY
TRBD1 TRBV30 AWSDRRPTGANYGYT
- TRBV7-9 ASSNRDEQY
TRBD1 TRBV28 ASSLGTRGGD
TRBD1 TRBV3-1/TRBV3-2 ASSPWDSREGYT
TRBD1 TRBV10-3 AISESYGDSGYT
- TRBV5-4 ASSLGSGLGNTIY
- TRBV3-1/TRBV3-2 ASSHFLSLSGANVLT
TRBD2 TRBV5-6 ASSLVGLAGGEQY
- TRBV6-5 ASSSTGYSGNTIY
- TRBV19 ASKWGEQY
- TRBV9 ASSSGELVGYGYT
- TRBV5-4 ASRGPPGQPQH
TRBD1 TRBV5-1 ASSPGTGFGGYGYT
- TRBV6-5 ASKRGGTGELF
- TRBV5-4 ASSFELLRDEQF
TRBD1 TRBV6-2/TRBV6-3 ASSWDRDEKLF
TRBD1 TRBV27 ASSLNGQAQETQY
TRBD1 TRBV19 ASRKTGESTEAF
- TRBV6-2/TRBV6-3 ASSYPNDSPNTGELF
- TRBV5-6 ASSLVGTEETQY
- TRBV19 ASSIQRVGSPLH
TRBD2 TRBV4-3 ASSQGLAAYNEQF
- TRBV10-2 ASSLLPSTDTQY
TRBD1 TRBV6-6 ASRPPGQVTNEQF
- TRBV4-2 ASSQTGSSYEQY
TRBD2 TRBV3-1/TRBV3-2 ASSPKNPGLVIEQY
TRBD1 TRBV19 ASRRTGLEYGYT
- TRBV28 ASSSHQTNIQY
- TRBV4-1 ASSQEKRGSSYEQY
TRBD2 TRBV28 ASSLSPSGYRGGQF
- TRBV10-1 ASSLTGNTEAF
- TRBV19 ASSIRVGPNTEAF
- TRBV7-9 ASSLSMGAEAF
- TRBV10-1 ASSERAGDYNEQF
- TRBV10-2 ASRKNGDTQY
TRBD1 TRBV30 AWSVGQGDPYEQY
- TRBV6-5 ASTRGGGWGYT
- TRBV2 ASSVRPPGGNQPQH
- TRBV7-8 ASSLASTMNTEAF
TRBD2 TRBV28 ASSRLAGGETQY